Reported below is one T cell receptor beta chain. The antigen is undetermined. This record belongs to a study of siplizumab effects on memory and regulatory T cells. The assay was immunoSEQ multiplex PCR, and TCRdb's table has in-frame clones only and misses some. The table has about 100,000 clones, approximately 94% seen once. Study findings and constraints: Siplizumab cultures yielded proliferating Tregs whose suppressive function was not confirmed. The study found naive T cells seemingly more diverse than memory cells and seemingly major alloresponse contributors. Sequences below about 10^-5 frequency were poorly captured. As a result, only a minor fraction of alloreactive clones mapped to unstimulated subsets. Where siplizumab was present, mappable alloreactive CD4+ clones averaged roughly 66% Treg-derived, compared with more than 25% in controls.

V was clipped by 4 bases and J by 5 bases; unmatched bases: 7. The CDR3 runs to 14 residues. Germline V CDR1 and CDR2: SGHRS, YFSETQ. This chain uses TRBV5-1 with TRBJ2-7, with 9 bases identical to TRBD1. This sequence originates from a human donor in good health. Material for sequencing was non-Treg CD4+ T cells sorted from blood. CDR3 amino acids: CASSNYRGLDEQYF. The DNA for the CDR3 is TGCGCCAGCAGCAACTACAGGGGGCTGGACGAGCAGTACTTC.